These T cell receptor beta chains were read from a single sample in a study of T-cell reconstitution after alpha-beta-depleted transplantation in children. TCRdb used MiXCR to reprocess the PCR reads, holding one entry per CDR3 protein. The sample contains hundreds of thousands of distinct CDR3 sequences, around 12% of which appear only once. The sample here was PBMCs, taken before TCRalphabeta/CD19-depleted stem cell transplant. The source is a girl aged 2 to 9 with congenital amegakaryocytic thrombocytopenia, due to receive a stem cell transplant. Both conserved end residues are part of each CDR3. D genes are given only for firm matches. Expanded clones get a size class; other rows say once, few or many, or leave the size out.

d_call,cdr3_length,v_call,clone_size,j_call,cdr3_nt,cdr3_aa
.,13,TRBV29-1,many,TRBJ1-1,TGCAGCGTTGAGGTTGCGGGGCTCACTGAAGCTTTCTTT,CSVEVAGLTEAFF
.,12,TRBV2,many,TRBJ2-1,TGTGCCAGCAGTGAAGAAAGGAATGAGCAGTTCTTC,CASSEERNEQFF
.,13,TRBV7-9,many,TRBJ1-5,TGTGCCAGCAGCTTAGGAGGGTTACAGCCCCAGCATTTT,CASSLGGLQPQHF
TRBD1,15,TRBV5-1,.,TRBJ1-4,TGCGCCAGCAGCCAAGGAGCCGGGACAGAGGAAAAACTGTTTTTT,CASSQGAGTEEKLFF
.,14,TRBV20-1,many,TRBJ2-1,TGCAGTGCGAGTCTAATCGGGGGTTATTATGAGCAGTTCTTC,CSASLIGGYYEQFF
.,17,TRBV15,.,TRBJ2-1,TGTGCCACCAGCAGAGATATTGGCTCTCTTCGATACAATGAGCAGTTCTTC,CATSRDIGSLRYNEQFF
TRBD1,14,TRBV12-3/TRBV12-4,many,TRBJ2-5,TGTGCCAGCAGTTCCGGGACAGGGAGAGAGACCCAGTACTTC,CASSSGTGRETQYF
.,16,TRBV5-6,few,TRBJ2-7,TGTGCCAGCAGCTTGGTATCGGGATTCTTGGGCAACGAGCAGTACTTC,CASSLVSGFLGNEQYF
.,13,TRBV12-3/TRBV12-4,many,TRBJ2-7,TGTGCCAGCAGTTACCCGGACCACTACGAGCAGTACTTC,CASSYPDHYEQYF
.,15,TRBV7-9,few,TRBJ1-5,TGTGCCAGCAGCAAAACGGGGTCAGGACATCAGCCCCAGCATTTT,CASSKTGSGHQPQHF
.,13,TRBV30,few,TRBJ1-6,TGTGCCTGGCACAGCTCCTATAATTCACCCCTCCACTTT,CAWHSSYNSPLHF
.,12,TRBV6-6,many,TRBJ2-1,TGTGCCAGCAGTTACGGGGGTATTGAGCAGTTCTTC,CASSYGGIEQFF
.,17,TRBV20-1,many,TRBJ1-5,TGCAGTGCTAGAGATGGGCATGACAGGCTCAGCAATCAGCCCCAGCATTTT,CSARDGHDRLSNQPQHF
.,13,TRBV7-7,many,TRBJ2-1,TGTGCCAGCAGCTTAGACCAGTACAATGAGCAGTTCTTC,CASSLDQYNEQFF
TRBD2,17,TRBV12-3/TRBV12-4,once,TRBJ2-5,TGTGCCAGCAGTTTATTTCTTGGGACTAGAGGCGAGGAGACCCAGTACTTC,CASSLFLGTRGEETQYF